This TCR beta chain was observed in a study of T-cell memory formation after mild COVID-19. About the research overall: TCR clusters showed largely donor specificity.

Comments on this clonotype: Germline and junction disagree at one end, which may indicate a read error.

Germline CDR1 reads SSHAT; CDR2 reads FNYEAQ (reference sequence). The CDR3 has 19 amino acids. Each CDR3 protein gets one entry after TCRdb re-called the 5' RACE reads with MiXCR. The sample holds a few hundred thousand distinct CDR3 sequences; roughly a tenth are singletons and the top ten take approximately 20%. The sequence came from a man younger than 35 who had mild COVID-19 (a few samples of this study predate the infection). Cell type and time point are not known. V and J are TRBV7-7 and TRBJ1-1; possible D gene TRBD1, 6 bases. Specimen: PBMCs or a T cell subset sorted from them (not recorded which). DNA for the CDR3: TGTGCTAGCAGCTTGGGGATCACTGGCAGGGGCGATATGAACACTGAAGCTTTCTTT. Amino acids: CASSLGITGRGDMNTEAFF. The variable domain in full, completed from reference TRBV7-7 and TRBJ1-1, reads GAGVSQSPRYKVTKRGQDVTLRCDPISSHATLYWYQQALGQGPEFLTYFNYEAQPDKSGLPSDRFSAERPEGSISTLTIQRTEQRDSAMYRCASSLGITGRGDMNTEAFFGQGTRLTVV.